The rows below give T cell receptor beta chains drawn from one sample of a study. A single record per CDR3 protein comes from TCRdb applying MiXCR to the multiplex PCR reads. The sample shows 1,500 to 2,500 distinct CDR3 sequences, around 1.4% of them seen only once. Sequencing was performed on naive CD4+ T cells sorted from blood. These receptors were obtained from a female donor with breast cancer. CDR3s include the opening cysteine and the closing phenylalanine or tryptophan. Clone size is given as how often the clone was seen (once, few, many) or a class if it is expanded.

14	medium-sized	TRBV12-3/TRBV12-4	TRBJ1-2	CASQPGQANYGYTF
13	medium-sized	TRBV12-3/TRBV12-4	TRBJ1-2	CASSPGTSYGYTF
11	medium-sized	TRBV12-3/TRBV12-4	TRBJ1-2	CASSLEGGYTF
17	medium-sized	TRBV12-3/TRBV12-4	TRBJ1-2	CASSSRRDARLRYGYTF
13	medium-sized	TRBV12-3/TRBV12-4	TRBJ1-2	CASGQSGTYGYTF
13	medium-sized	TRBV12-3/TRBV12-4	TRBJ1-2	CASSLYWANGYTF
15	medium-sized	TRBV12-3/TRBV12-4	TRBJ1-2	CASSPGWVTSYGYTF
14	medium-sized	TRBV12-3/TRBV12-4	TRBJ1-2	CASSGRSANYGYTF
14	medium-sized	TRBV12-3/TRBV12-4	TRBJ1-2	CASSPGQQPYGYTF
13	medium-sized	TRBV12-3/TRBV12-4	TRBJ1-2	CASSPTVNYGYTF
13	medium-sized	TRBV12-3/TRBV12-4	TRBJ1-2	CASSKTGFYGYTF
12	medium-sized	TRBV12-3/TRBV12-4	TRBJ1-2	CASSSGTYGYTF
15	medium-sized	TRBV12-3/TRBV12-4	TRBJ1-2	CASREGQNRRYGYTF
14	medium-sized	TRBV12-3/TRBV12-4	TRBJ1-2	CASSPGLGMSGYTF
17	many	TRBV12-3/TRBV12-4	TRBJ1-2	CASSQSAGTGLTYGYTF
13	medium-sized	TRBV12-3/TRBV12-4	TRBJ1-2	CASSLERGSGYTF
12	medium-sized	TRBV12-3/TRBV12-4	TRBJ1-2	CASSFSFSQTLF
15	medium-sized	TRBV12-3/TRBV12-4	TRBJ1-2	CASSPGLALNYGYTF